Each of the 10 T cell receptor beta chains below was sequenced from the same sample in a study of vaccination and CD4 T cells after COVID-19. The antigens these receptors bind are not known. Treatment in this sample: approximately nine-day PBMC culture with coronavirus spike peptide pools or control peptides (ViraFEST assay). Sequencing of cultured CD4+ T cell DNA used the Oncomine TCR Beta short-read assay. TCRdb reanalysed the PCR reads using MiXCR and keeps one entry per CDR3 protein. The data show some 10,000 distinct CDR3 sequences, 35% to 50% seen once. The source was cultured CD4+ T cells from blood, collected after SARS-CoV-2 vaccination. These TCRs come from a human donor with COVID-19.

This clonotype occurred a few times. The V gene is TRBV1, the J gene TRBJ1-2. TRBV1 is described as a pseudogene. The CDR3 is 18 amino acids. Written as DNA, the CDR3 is TGCACCAGCAGCCCCGAACTAGGCTCGGGGAGGGCCAACTATGGCTACACCTTC. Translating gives CTSSPELGSGRANYGYTF.

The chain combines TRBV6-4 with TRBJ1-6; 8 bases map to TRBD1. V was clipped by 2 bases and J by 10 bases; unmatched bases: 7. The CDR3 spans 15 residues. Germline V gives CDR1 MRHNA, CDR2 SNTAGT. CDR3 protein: CASSDGQGARSPLHF. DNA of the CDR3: TGTGCCAGCAGTGACGGGCAGGGGGCACGGTCACCCCTCCACTTT.

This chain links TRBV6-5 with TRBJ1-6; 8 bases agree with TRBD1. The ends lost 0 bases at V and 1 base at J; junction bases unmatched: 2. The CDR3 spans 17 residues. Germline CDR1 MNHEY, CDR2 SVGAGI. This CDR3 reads CASSYSQGASYNSPLHF. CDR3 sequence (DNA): TGTGCCAGCAGTTACTCCCAGGGGGCTTCCTATAATTCACCCCTCCACTTT.

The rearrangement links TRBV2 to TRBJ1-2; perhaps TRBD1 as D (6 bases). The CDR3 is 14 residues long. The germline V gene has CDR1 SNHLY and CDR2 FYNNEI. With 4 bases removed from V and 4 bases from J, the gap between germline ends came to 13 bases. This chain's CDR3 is CASSVKGEVYGYTF. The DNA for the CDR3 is TGTGCCAGCAGTGTTAAGGGGGAAGTCTATGGCTACACCTTC.

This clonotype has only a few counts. CDR3 region: CASSSPARQIIEGYTF. In DNA, the CDR3 is TGTGCCAGCAGTTCCCCCGCCCGACAGATCATAGAGGGCTACACCTTC. The chain has TRBV6-5 and TRBJ1-2, with D perhaps TRBD1 (5 bases). Germline V gene sequence: CDR1 MNHEY, CDR2 SVGAGI. The V end was cut by 4 bases, the J end by 8 bases, with 23 bases between. CDR3 length equals 16 residues.

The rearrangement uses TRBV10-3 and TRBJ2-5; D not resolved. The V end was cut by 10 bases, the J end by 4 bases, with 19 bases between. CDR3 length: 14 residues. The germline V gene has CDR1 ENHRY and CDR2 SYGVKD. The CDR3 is CATEDGSYGETQYF. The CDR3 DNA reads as TGTGCCACAGAGGATGGTAGTTACGGAGAGACCCAGTACTTC.

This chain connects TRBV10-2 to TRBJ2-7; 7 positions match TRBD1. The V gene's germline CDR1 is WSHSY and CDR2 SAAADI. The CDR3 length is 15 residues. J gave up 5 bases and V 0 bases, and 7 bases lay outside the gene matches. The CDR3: CASSESPPGGHEQYF. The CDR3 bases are TGCGCCAGCAGTGAGTCGCCCCCAGGGGGACACGAGCAGTACTTC.

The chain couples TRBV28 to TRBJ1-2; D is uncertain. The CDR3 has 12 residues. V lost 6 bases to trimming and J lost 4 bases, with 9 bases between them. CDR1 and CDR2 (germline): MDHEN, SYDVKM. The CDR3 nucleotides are TGTGCCAGCAGCCTTGAGCCCTATGGCTACACCTTC. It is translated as CASSLEPYGYTF.

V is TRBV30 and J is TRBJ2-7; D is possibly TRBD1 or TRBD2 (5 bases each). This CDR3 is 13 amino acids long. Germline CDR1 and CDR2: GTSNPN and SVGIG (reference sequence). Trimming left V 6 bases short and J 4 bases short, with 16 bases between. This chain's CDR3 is CACTWDVGYEQYF. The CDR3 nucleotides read TGTGCCTGTACCTGGGACGTAGGATACGAGCAGTACTTC.

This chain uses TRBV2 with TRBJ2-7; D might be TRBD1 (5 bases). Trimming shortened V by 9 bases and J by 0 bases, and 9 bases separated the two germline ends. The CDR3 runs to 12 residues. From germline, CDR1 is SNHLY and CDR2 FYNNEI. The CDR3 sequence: CASYRSSYEQYF. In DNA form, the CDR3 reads TGTGCCAGTTACAGGAGCTCCTACGAGCAGTACTTC.